Each of the 7 T cell receptor beta chains below was sequenced from the same sample in a study of TIL therapy for anti-PD-1-resistant metastatic lung cancer. Time point specified: pre-treatment sample, taken before nivolumab and TIL therapy. Sequencing used immunoSEQ v3. TCRdb keeps only in-frame clones here, not all; method: immunoSEQ multiplex PCR. In the table there are about 55,000 clones, 70% to 90% of which are singletons. This sample comprised blood, obtained at baseline. These receptors came from a person between 25 and 80 years old with non-small cell lung cancer.

The J gene is TRBJ1-2, the V gene TRBV28; 12 bases fit TRBD1. The CDR3 extends over 17 amino acids. V was clipped by 1 base and J by 5 bases; unmatched bases: 8. Germline CDR1 MDHEN, CDR2 SYDVKM. CDR3 region: CASSLSPGTGGSYGYTF. The DNA of the CDR3 is TGTGCCAGCAGTTTATCCCCCGGGACAGGGGGCTCTTATGGCTACACCTTC.

V and J are TRBV25-1 and TRBJ1-5, with D unresolved. V lost 4 bases and J lost 5, with 6 bases in between. Germline CDR1 reads MGHDK; CDR2 reads SYGVNS. The CDR3 is 12 amino acids. The CDR3 bases are TGTGCCAGCAGTGGAAGTGATCAGCCCCAGCATTTT. As protein: CASSGSDQPQHF.

Here the CDR3 DNA reads TGTGCCAGCAGCTTAGGGCACAGGGCCCGGGTTGAAGCTTTCTTT. Translated, it gives CASSLGHRARVEAFF. The V gene is TRBV7-2, the J gene TRBJ1-1; the D gene is possibly TRBD1 (6 bases). Looked up from germline, CDR1 is SGHTA and CDR2 is FQGNSA. The CDR3 has 15 amino acids. Trimming removed 1 base from V and 7 bases from J, with 16 bases in between.

This clone occurred once. The genes are TRBV2 and TRBJ1-6; 7 bases match TRBD1. The CDR3 is 14 amino acids. J lost 4 bases, V lost 4 bases, and 1 base had no gene match. Germline assignment: CDR1 SNHLY and CDR2 FYNNEI. CDR3 residues: CASSAGQYNSPLHF. The DNA of the CDR3 is TGTGCCAGCAGTGCGGGACAGTATAATTCACCCCTCCACTTT.

The chain links TRBV11-2 to TRBJ1-1, with D perhaps TRBD1 (5 bases). The CDR3 sequence is 17 residues long. CDR1 is SGHAT, CDR2 FQNNGV, per germline. Between the trimmed V and J ends, which lost 1 base and 3 bases, there was a span of 18 bases. CDR3 loop: CASSLGGGSGGDTEAFF. CDR3 in DNA: TGTGCCAGCAGCTTAGGGGGAGGGTCAGGAGGGGACACTGAAGCTTTCTTT.

As concerns this clone: Germline is not matched at one junction end, which may reflect a read error. The chain combines TRBV9 with TRBJ2-3, with TRBD2 as a possible D gene (6 bases). This CDR3 is 13 amino acids long. CDR1 and CDR2 (germline): SGDLS, YYNGEE. For the CDR3, the DNA is TGTGCCAGCAGCGCGTGGACGGGAGATATGCAGTATTTT. Amino acid sequence: CASSAWTGDMQYF.

This clone was recorded once. The chain couples TRBV4-1 to TRBJ2-3; tentatively, D is TRBD2 (6 bases). CDR3 length: 16 amino acids. V was trimmed by 0 bases and J by 1 base, leaving 11 bases between them. Germline CDR1 and CDR2: MGHRA and YSYEKL. CDR3 sequence (DNA): TGCGCCAGCAGCCAAGATTTATTAGCGGGCACAGATACGCAGTATTTT. Its translation: CASSQDLLAGTDTQYF.